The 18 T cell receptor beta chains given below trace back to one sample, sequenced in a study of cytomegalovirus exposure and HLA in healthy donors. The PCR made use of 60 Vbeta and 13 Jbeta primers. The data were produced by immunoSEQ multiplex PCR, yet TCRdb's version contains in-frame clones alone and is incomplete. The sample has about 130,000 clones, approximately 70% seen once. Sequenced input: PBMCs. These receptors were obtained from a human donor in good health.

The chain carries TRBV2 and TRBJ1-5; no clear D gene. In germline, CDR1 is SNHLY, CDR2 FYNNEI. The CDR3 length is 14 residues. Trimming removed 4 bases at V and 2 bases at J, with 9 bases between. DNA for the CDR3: TGTGCCAGCAGTGTATCCCAGGGCAATCAGCCCCAGCATTTT. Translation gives CASSVSQGNQPQHF.

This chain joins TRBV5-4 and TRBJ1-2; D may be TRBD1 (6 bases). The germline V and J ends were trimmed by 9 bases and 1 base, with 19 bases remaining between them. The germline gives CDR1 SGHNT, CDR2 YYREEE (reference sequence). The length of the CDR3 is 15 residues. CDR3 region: CATVVGGAGNYGYTF. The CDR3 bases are TGTGCCACTGTAGTTGGGGGCGCGGGTAACTATGGCTACACCTTC.

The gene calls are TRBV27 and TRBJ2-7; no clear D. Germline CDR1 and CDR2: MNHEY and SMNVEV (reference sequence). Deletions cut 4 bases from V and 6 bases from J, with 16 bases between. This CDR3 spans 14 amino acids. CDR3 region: CASSSSSRHSEQYF. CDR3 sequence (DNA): TGTGCCAGCAGTTCCTCATCCCGACATTCCGAGCAGTACTTC.

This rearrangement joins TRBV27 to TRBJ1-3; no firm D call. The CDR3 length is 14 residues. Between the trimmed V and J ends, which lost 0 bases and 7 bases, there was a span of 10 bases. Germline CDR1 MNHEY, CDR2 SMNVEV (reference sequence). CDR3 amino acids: CASSLSGRDNTIYF. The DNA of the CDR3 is TGTGCCAGCAGTTTATCCGGGAGAGACAACACCATATATTTT.

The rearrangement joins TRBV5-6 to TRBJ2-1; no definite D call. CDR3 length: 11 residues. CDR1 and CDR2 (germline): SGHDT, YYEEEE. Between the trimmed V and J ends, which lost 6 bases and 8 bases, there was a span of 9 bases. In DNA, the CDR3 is TGTGCCAGCAACCTGGGCCATGAGCAGTTCTTC. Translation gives CASNLGHEQFF. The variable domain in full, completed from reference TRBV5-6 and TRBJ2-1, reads DAGVTQSPTHLIKTRGQQVTLRCSPKSGHDTVSWYQQALGQGPQFIFQYYEEEERQRGNFPDRFSGHQFPNYSSELNVNALLLGDSALYLCASNLGHEQFFGPGTRLTVL.

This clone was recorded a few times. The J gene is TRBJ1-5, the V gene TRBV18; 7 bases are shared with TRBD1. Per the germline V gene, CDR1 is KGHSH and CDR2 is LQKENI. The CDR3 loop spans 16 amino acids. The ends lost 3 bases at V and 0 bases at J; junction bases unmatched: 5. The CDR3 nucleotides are TGTGCCAGCTCACCCAAGGACAGGAATAGCAATCAGCCCCAGCATTTT. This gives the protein CASSPKDRNSNQPQHF.

The DNA of the CDR3 is TGTGCCAGCAGTTTAGGCCAGGGGGGCTATGGCTACACCTTC. The encoded protein is CASSLGQGGYGYTF. The chain is built from TRBV28 and TRBJ1-2, with 7 bases matching TRBD1. The CDR3 is made up of 14 amino acids. Trimming took 2 bases from V and 4 from J; bases not matched to a gene: 4. The germline gives CDR1 MDHEN, CDR2 SYDVKM.

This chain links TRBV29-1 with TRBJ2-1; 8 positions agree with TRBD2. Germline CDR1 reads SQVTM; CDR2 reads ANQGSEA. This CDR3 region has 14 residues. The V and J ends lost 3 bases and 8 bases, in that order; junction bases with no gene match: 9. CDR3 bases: TGCAGCGTTGAGGTTCGGGAGGGGTACGATGAGCAGTTCTTC. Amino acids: CSVEVREGYDEQFF.

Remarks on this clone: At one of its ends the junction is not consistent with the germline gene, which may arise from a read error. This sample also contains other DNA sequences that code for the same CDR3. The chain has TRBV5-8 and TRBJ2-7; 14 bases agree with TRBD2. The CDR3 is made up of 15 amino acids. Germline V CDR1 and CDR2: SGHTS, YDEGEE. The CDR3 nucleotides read TGTGCCAGTAGCTTGGGGACTAGCGGGAGTTACGAGCAGTACTTC. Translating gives CASSLGTSGSYEQYF.

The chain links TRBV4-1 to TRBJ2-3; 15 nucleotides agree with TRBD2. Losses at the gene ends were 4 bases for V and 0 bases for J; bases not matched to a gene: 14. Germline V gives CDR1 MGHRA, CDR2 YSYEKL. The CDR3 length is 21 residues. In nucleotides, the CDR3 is TGCGCCAGCAGCCTATCTTGGACTAGCGGGAGGGGAGGATCGAGCACAGATACGCAGTATTTT. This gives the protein CASSLSWTSGRGGSSTDTQYF.

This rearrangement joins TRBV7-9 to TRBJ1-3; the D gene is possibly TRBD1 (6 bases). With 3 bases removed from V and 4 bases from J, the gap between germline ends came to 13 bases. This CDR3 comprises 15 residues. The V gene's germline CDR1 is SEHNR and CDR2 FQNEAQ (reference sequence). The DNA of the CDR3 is TGTGCCAGCAGCTTGCTCTCGGGGGGCGGAAACACCATATATTTT. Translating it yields CASSLLSGGGNTIYF.

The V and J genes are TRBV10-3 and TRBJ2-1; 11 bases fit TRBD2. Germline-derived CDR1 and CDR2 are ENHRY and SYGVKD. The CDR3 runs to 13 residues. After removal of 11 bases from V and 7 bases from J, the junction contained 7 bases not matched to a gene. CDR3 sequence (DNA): TGTGCCGTGGGGACTAGCGGAAGAAATGAGCAGTTCTTC. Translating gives CAVGTSGRNEQFF.

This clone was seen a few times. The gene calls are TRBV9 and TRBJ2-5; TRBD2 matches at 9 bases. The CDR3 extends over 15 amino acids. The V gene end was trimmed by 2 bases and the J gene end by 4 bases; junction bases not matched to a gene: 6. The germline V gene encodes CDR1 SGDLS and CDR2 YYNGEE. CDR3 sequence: CASSVSGSGVETQYF. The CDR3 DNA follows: TGTGCCAGCAGCGTTAGCGGGAGTGGCGTAGAGACCCAGTACTTC.

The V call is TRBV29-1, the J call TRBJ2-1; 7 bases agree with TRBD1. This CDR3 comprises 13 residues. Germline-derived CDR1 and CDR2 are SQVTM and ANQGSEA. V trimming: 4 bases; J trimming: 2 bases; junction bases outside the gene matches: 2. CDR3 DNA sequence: TGCAGCGTTGGGCAGGGGGCCTACAATGAGCAGTTCTTC. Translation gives CSVGQGAYNEQFF.

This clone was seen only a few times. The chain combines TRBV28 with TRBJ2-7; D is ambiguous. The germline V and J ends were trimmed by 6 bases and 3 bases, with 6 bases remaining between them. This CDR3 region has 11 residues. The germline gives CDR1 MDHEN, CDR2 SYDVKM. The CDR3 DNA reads TGTGCCAGCAGCCGTTACTACGAGCAGTACTTC. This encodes CASSRYYEQYF.

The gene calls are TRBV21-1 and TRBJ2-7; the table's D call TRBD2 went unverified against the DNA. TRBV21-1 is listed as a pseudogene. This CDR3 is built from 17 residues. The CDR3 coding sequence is TGTGCCAGCAGCAAAGAGGAGTTTTTGGAGGGTTATCGCGAGCAGTACTTC. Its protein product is CASSKEEFLEGYREQYF.

As DNA, the CDR3 is TGTGCCAGCAGCACTACTAGCGGGCCTTGGGATACGCAGTATTTT. As protein: CASSTTSGPWDTQYF. The V and J genes are TRBV7-9 and TRBJ2-3; 9 bases fit TRBD2. The CDR3 is 15 amino acids. Germline-derived CDR1 and CDR2 are SEHNR and FQNEAQ (reference sequence). V shed 5 bases, J shed 6 bases, and the junction held 9 bases outside the gene matches.

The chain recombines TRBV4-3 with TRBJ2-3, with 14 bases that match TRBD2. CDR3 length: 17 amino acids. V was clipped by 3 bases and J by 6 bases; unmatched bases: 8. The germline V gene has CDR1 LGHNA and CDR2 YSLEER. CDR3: CASSQDRLAGGRDTQYF. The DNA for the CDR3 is TGCGCCAGCAGCCAGGACCGACTAGCGGGAGGGCGGGATACGCAGTATTTT.